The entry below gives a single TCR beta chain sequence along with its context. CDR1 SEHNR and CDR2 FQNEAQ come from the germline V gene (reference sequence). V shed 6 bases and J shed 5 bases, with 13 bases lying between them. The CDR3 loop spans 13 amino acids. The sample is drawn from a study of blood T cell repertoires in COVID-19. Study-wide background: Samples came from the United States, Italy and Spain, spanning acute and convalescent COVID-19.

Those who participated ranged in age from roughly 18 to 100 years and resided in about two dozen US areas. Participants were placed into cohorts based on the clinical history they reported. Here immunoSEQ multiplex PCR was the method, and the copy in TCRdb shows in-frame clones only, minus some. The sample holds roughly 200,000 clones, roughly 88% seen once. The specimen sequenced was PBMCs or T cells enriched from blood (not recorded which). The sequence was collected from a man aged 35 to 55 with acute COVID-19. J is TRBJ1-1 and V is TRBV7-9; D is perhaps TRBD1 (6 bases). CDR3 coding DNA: TGTGCCAGCAGTCGGACAGTGGAGACTGAAGCTTTCTTT. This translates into CASSRTVETEAFF.